Each of the 20 T cell receptor beta chains below was sequenced from the same sample in a study of PD-1 blockade in classical Hodgkin lymphoma. Each patient experienced a relapse that followed autologous stem cell transplantation, and brentuximab vedotin exposure varied. Only in-frame clones appear in the TCRdb table, and some are missing; sequencing was by immunoSEQ multiplex PCR. The table shows about 110,000 clones, with 80% to 90% occurring only once. This material consisted of peripheral blood mononuclear cells (PBMCs), taken before the second cycle of nivolumab. The receptor set was obtained from a human donor with classical Hodgkin lymphoma.

CDR3 nucleotide sequence: TGTGCCAGCAGCTTGGGCCAGGGGGGTCGAGAAAAACTGTTTTTT. Its translation: CASSLGQGGREKLFF. The rearrangement uses TRBV5-4 and TRBJ1-4, with 7 bases lining up with TRBD1. The trim removed 0 bases at V and 8 bases at J, leaving 7 bases unmatched. Per the germline V gene, CDR1 is SGHNT and CDR2 is YYREEE (reference sequence). The CDR3 length is 15 residues.

The rearrangement uses TRBV11-2 and TRBJ1-4, with TRBD1 as a possible D gene (5 bases). Germline CDR1 is SGHAT and CDR2 is FQNNGV. The length of the CDR3 is 15 residues. Trimming shortened V by 1 base and J by 13 bases, and 19 bases separated the two germline ends. CDR3 bases: TGTGCCAGCAGCTTAGGCCCTGTGGTTGGGGGAGGACTGTTTTTT. This gives the protein CASSLGPVVGGGLFF.

About this clone: Other DNA variants within this sample encode the same CDR3. The chain is built from TRBV5-1 and TRBJ1-1; 7 bases agree with TRBD1. The CDR3 is 13 residues long. Germline V lookup: CDR1 SGHRS, CDR2 YFSETQ. The trim removed 2 bases at V and 3 bases at J, leaving 1 base unmatched. The CDR3 region is CASSLTGDTEAFF. The CDR3 nucleotides read TGCGCCAGCAGCTTAACAGGGGACACTGAAGCTTTCTTT. Supplemented by reference TRBV5-1 and TRBJ1-1, the full variable domain reads KAGVTQTPRYLIKTRGQQVTLSCSPISGHRSVSWYQQTPGQGLQFLFEYFSETQRNKGNFPGRFSGRQFSNSRSEMNVSTLELGDSALYLCASSLTGDTEAFFGQGTRLTVV.

The V and J genes are TRBV7-8 and TRBJ2-3, with 10 bases fitting TRBD2. The CDR3 runs to 14 residues. Germline loops: CDR1 SGHVS, CDR2 FQNEAQ. V lost 2 bases to trimming and J lost 6 bases; unmatched junction nucleotides: 2. In DNA form, the CDR3 reads TGTGCCAGCAGCTTAAGAGCGGGAGGGGATACGCAGTATTTT. As protein: CASSLRAGGDTQYF.

The V call is TRBV5-1, the J call TRBJ1-2; no clear D. This CDR3 is built from 14 residues. CDR1 is SGHRS, CDR2 YFSETQ, per germline. Trimming took 6 bases from V and 7 from J, leaving 19 bases between them. The CDR3 DNA is TGCGCCAGCACCCCCACCCTTAATGTACCTGGCTACACCTTC. Amino acid sequence: CASTPTLNVPGYTF.

The chain joins TRBV9 to TRBJ2-1, with D uncertain. Per germline, CDR1 SGDLS and CDR2 YYNGEE. Trimming left V 4 bases short and J 1 base short, with 3 bases between. The CDR3 is 12 residues long. The CDR3 is CASSPSYNEQFF. The CDR3 DNA is TGTGCCAGCAGCCCGTCCTACAATGAGCAGTTCTTC.

This sequence joins TRBV25-1 and TRBJ1-2; 10 positions agree with TRBD1. Trimming removed 5 bases from V and 6 bases from J; junction bases left unmatched: 15. Looked up from germline, CDR1 is MGHDK and CDR2 is SYGVNS. The CDR3 spans 17 residues. The CDR3 DNA sequence: TGTGCCAGCAGTAGTCCGGGACAGGGGATTTGGGGGGATGGCTACACCTTC. It specifies CASSSPGQGIWGDGYTF.

This chain connects TRBV18 to TRBJ1-2, with D perhaps matching TRBD1 (5 bases). Germline CDR1 is KGHSH and CDR2 is LQKENI. The CDR3 runs 16 residues. The V and J ends lost 0 bases and 7 bases respectively, with 18 bases between them. The CDR3 nucleotides are TGTGCCAGCTCACCACCTCCAGGACAAGTGAAGGGTGGCTACACCTTC. Translation: CASSPPPGQVKGGYTF. Together with reference TRBV18 and TRBJ1-2, the CDR3 gives the full variable domain: NAGVMQNPRHLVRRRGQEARLRCSPMKGHSHVYWYRQLPEEGLKFMVYLQKENIIDESGMPKERFSAEFPKEGPSILRIQQVVRGDSAAYFCASSPPPGQVKGGYTFGSGTRLTVV.

The rearrangement joins TRBV6-5 to TRBJ2-3; 8 bases are shared with TRBD1. CDR1 MNHEY and CDR2 SVGAGI come from the germline V gene. J was trimmed by 5 bases and V by 6 bases; bases with no gene match: 7. The CDR3 runs to 14 residues. For the CDR3, the DNA is TGTGCCAGCAGATACGACAGGGGAAGAGATACGCAGTATTTT. Residues: CASRYDRGRDTQYF.

This clone appeared a single time. The chain is built from TRBV30 and TRBJ2-1; 9 bases map to TRBD2. CDR3 length: 17 amino acids. Looked up from germline, CDR1 is GTSNPN and CDR2 is SVGIG (reference sequence). Trimming took 1 base from V and 0 from J; bases not matched to a gene: 7. CDR3 sequence reads: CAWSGGGDSSSYNEQFF. The CDR3 DNA sequence: TGTGCCTGGAGTGGCGGGGGGGACTCTAGCTCCTACAATGAGCAGTTCTTC. The full variable domain, its missing parts supplied by reference TRBV30 and TRBJ2-1, is SQTIHQWPATLVQPVGSPLSLECTVEGTSNPNLYWYRQAAGRGLQLLFYSVGIGQISSEVPQNLSASRPQDRQFILSSKKLLLSDSGFYLCAWSGGGDSSSYNEQFFGPGTRLTVL.

This chain joins TRBV4-3 and TRBJ2-4; TRBD1 agrees at 8 bases. The ends lost 4 bases at V and 1 base at J; junction bases unmatched: 6. Germline V gene sequence: CDR1 LGHNA, CDR2 YSLEER. CDR3 length equals 16 residues. CDR3: CASSPQGAGAKNIQYF. The CDR3 DNA is TGCGCCAGCAGCCCGCAGGGGGCGGGGGCCAAAAACATTCAGTACTTC.

The rearrangement joins TRBV14 to TRBJ2-1; D may be TRBD2 (5 bases). This CDR3 is built from 16 residues. V was pared by 0 bases and J by 0 bases, with 9 bases between. From germline, CDR1 is SGHDN and CDR2 FVKESK. The CDR3: CASSQDDYFSYNEQFF. The CDR3, as DNA: TGTGCCAGCAGCCAAGACGACTATTTCTCCTACAATGAGCAGTTCTTC.

The genes are TRBV30 and TRBJ2-2, with D perhaps TRBD1 (6 bases). Trimming pared 7 bases from V and 5 bases from J, leaving 20 bases between. The germline CDR1 and CDR2 sequences are GTSNPN and SVGIG (reference sequence). The CDR3 is 15 residues long. The CDR3 protein is CAFTGQRPGTGELFF. CDR3 nucleotide sequence: TGTGCCTTTACCGGACAGCGGCCAGGGACCGGGGAGCTGTTTTTT.

The CDR3 loop reads CASSTTGWLEKLFF. The CDR3 bases are TGTGCCAGCAGTACGACAGGGTGGCTGGAAAAACTGTTTTTT. This chain uses TRBV27 with TRBJ1-4, with TRBD1 identical over 7 bases. CDR1 is MNHEY and CDR2 is SMNVEV in the germline V gene (reference sequence). This CDR3 is built from 14 residues. V lost 5 bases to trimming and J lost 8 bases; unmatched junction nucleotides: 8.

V is TRBV5-1 and J is TRBJ1-4; 10 positions agree with TRBD1. Germline CDR1 SGHRS, CDR2 YFSETQ. V was clipped by 0 bases and J by 1 base; unmatched bases: 3. This CDR3 region has 17 residues. The CDR3 protein is CASSLGQGAGTNEKLFF. CDR3 DNA: TGCGCCAGCAGCTTGGGACAGGGGGCTGGAACTAATGAAAAACTGTTTTTT.

The chain carries TRBV7-8 and TRBJ1-3; D is possibly TRBD1 (5 bases). The CDR3 loop spans 16 amino acids. CDR1 is SGHVS and CDR2 is FQNEAQ in the germline V gene. The V gene lost 5 bases and the J gene lost 0 bases, with 14 bases spanning the gap. This CDR3 reads CASSPNDRFSGNTIYF. In nucleotides, the CDR3 is TGTGCCAGCAGCCCCAATGACAGATTCTCTGGAAACACCATATATTTT.

This chain connects TRBV5-6 to TRBJ2-7; the D gene is possibly TRBD2 (5 bases). CDR1 is SGHDT, CDR2 YYEEEE, per germline. The germline V and J ends were trimmed by 6 bases and 2 bases, with 12 bases remaining between them. The CDR3 has 13 amino acids. The CDR3 region has the DNA TGTGCCAGCACCCCGTTGGGAGCCTACGAGCAGTACTTC. Protein product: CASTPLGAYEQYF.

This clone was detected only a few times. The chain links TRBV13 to TRBJ1-1; unclear D gene. V shed 3 bases and J shed 10 bases, with 15 bases lying between them. The CDR3 has 13 amino acids. Looked up from germline, CDR1 is PRHDT and CDR2 is FYEKMQ (reference sequence). The CDR3 protein is CASSFRTAAIAFF. As DNA, the CDR3 is TGTGCCAGCAGCTTCCGGACCGCGGCAATAGCTTTCTTT.

CDR3 sequence: CASSSPVGWGANTEAFF. The CDR3 nucleotides are TGTGCCAGCAGCTCCCCTGTGGGGTGGGGGGCGAACACTGAAGCTTTCTTT. The chain joins TRBV7-2 to TRBJ1-1; TRBD1 is a possible D gene (6 bases). Germline V lookup: CDR1 SGHTA, CDR2 FQGNSA. V lost 4 bases to trimming and J lost 1 base, with 19 bases between them. The CDR3 extends over 17 amino acids.

The chain employs TRBV6-5 and TRBJ2-3; TRBD1 agrees at 8 bases. Trimming cost V 6 bases and J 2 bases; bases outside gene matches: 4. The germline V gene has CDR1 MNHEY and CDR2 SVGAGI. This CDR3 spans 14 amino acids. The CDR3 loop is CASSLDRATDTQYF. CDR3 bases: TGTGCCAGCAGCCTGGACAGGGCCACAGATACGCAGTATTTT.